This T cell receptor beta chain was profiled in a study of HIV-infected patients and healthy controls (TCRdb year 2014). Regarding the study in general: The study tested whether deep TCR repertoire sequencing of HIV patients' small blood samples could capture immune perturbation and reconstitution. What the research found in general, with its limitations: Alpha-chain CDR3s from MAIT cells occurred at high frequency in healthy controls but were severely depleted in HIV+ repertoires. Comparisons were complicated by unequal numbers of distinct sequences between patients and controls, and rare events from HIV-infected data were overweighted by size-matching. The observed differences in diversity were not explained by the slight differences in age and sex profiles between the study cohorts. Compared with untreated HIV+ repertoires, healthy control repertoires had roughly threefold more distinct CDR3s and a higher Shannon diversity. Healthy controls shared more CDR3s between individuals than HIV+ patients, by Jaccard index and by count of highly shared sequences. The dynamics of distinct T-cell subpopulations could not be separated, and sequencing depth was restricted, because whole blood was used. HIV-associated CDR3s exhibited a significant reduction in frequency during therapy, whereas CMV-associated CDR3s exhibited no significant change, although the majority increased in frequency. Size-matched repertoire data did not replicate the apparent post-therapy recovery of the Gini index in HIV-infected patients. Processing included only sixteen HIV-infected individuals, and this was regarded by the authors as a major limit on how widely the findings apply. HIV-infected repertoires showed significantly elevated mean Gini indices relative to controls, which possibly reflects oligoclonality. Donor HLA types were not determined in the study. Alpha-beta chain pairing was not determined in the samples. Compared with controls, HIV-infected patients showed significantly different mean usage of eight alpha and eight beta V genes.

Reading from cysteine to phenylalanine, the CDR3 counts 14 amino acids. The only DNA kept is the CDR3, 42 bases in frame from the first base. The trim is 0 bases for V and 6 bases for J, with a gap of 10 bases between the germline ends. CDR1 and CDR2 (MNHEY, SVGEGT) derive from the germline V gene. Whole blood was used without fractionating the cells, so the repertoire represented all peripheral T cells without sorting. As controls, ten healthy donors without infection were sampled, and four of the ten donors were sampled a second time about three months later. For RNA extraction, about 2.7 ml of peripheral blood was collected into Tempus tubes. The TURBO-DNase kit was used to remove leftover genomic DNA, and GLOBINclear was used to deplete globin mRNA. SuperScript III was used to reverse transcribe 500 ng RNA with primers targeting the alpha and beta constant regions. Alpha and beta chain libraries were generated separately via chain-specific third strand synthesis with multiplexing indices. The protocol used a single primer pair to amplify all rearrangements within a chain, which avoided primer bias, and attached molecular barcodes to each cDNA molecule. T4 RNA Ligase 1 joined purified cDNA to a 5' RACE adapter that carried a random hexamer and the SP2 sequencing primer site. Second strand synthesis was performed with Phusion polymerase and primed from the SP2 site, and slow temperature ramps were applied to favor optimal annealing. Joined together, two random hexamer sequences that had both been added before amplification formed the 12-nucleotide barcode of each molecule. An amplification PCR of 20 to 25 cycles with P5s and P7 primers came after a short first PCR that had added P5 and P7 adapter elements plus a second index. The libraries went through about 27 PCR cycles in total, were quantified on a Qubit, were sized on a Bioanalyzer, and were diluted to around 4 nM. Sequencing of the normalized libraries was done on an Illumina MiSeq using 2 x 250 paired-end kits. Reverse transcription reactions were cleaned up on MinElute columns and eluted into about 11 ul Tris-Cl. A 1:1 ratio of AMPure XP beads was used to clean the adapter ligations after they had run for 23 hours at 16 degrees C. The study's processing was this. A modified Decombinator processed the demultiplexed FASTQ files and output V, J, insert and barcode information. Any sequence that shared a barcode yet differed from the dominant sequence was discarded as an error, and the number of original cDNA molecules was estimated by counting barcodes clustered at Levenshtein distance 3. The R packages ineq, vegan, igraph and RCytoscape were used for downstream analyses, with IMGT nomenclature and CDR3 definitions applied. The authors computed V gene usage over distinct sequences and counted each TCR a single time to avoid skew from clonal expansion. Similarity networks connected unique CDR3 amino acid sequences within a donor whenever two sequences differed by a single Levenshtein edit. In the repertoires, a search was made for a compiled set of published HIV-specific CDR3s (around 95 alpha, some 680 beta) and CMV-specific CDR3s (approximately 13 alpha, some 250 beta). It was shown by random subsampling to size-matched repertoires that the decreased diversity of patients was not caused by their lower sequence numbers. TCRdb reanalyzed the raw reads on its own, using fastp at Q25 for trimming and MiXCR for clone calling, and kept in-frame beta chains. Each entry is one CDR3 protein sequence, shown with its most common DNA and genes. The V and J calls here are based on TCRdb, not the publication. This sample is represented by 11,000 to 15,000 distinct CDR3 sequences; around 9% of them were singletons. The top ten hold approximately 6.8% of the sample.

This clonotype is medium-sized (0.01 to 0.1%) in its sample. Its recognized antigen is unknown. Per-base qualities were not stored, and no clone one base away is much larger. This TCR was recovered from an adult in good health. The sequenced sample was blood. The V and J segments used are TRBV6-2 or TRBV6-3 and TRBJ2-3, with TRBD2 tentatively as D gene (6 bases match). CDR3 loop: CASSYSGGSDTQYF. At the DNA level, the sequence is TGTGCCAGCAGTTACTCTGGGGGGTCGGATACGCAGTATTTT.